This T cell receptor beta chain was observed in a study of blood T cell repertoires in COVID-19. At the level of the study: PBMCs, B-cell-depleted T cells, or T cells provided the cDNA or gDNA that made up the material.

The ends were cut back, 0 bases at V and 10 bases at J, with 13 bases in the middle. The CDR3 loop spans 14 amino acids. Germline V lookup: CDR1 MRHNA, CDR2 SNTAGT. Participants, about 18 to 90 years old, spanned around 25 US areas. In assigning cohorts, the study relied on participant-reported clinical history. Recovery meant two consecutive negative NP/OP PCR tests, professional clearance, or resolved symptoms. Sequencing used immunoSEQ multiplex PCR; TCRdb keeps in-frame clones, though not all of them. The table records some 330,000 clones, around 90% of them present only once. The chain is built from TRBV6-4 and TRBJ2-1; TRBD2 is a possible D gene (6 bases). The specimen was PBMCs or T cells enriched from blood (not recorded which). The TCR originated in a woman in her 30s who had recovered from COVID-19. The CDR3 is CASSDSRLAPEQFF. In DNA form, the CDR3 reads TGTGCCAGCAGTGACTCCCGGCTAGCGCCGGAGCAGTTCTTC.